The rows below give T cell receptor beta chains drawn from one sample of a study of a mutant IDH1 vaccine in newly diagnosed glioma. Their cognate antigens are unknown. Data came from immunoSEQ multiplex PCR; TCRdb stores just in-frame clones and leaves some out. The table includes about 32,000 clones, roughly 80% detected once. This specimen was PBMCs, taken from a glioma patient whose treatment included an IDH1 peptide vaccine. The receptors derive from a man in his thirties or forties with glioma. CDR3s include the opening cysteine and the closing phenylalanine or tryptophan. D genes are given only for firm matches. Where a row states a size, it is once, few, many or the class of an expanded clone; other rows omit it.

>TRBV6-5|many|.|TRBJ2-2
CASILWDTGELFF
TGTGCCAGCATCCTATGGGATACCGGGGAGCTGTTTTTT
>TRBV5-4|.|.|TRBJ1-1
CASSSRPPNTEAFF
TGTGCCAGCAGCTCAAGACCGCCGAACACTGAAGCTTTCTTT
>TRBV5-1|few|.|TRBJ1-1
CASSPADAGGTEAFF
TGCGCCAGCAGCCCTGCTGACGCGGGAGGGACTGAAGCTTTCTTT
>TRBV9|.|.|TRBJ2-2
CASSVEGGRYTGELFF
TGTGCCAGCAGCGTAGAGGGGGGGCGGTACACCGGGGAGCTGTTTTTT
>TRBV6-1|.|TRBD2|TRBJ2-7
CASSGYDSGTYEQYF
TGTGCCAGCAGTGGATACGATAGCGGGACCTACGAGCAGTACTTC
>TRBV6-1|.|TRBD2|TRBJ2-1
CASSEAVRSGRAYEQFF
TGTGCCAGCAGTGAAGCAGTGAGGAGCGGGAGGGCCTATGAGCAGTTCTTC
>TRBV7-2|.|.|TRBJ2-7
CASSLRGGTYEQYF
TGTGCCAGCAGCTTAAGAGGAGGCACCTACGAGCAGTACTTC
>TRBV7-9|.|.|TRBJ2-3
CASSYADTQYF
TGTGCCAGCAGCTACGCAGATACGCAGTATTTT
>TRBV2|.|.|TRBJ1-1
CASGDQVFEAFF
TGTGCCAGCGGGGATCAGGTATTCGAAGCTTTCTTT
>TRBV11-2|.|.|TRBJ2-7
CASTPVIGFEQYF
TGTGCCAGCACCCCTGTTATAGGATTCGAGCAGTACTTC
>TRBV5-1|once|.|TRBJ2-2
CASSLWGPGELFF
TGCGCCAGCAGCTTGTGGGGTCCCGGGGAGCTGTTTTTT
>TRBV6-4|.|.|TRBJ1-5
CASSDAGTPNQPQHF
TGTGCCAGCAGTGACGCGGGGACTCCCAATCAGCCCCAGCATTTT
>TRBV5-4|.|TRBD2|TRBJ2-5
CASSPRGGHQETQYF
TGTGCCAGCAGCCCCCGGGGAGGGCACCAAGAGACCCAGTACTTC
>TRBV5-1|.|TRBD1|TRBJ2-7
CASRGTGEQYF
TGCGCCAGCAGAGGGACAGGCGAGCAGTACTTC
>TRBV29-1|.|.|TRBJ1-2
CSGQPLRRGNYGYTF
TGCAGCGGTCAGCCCCTTAGGAGGGGGAACTATGGCTACACCTTC
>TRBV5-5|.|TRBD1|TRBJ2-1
CASSLAGTDYNEQFF
TGTGCCAGCAGCTTGGCCGGGACAGATTACAATGAGCAGTTCTTC
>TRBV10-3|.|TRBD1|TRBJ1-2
CAISGQGRYATNYGYTF
TGTGCCATCAGTGGACAGGGGCGATATGCAACTAACTATGGCTACACCTTC
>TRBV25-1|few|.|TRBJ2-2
CASSEQGELFF
TGTGCCAGCAGTGAACAGGGGGAGCTGTTTTTT
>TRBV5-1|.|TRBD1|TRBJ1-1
CASSWTGMNTEAFF
TGCGCCAGCAGCTGGACAGGCATGAACACTGAAGCTTTCTTT
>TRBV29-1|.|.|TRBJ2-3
CSLTGPAGADTQYF
TGCAGCTTAACCGGGCCCGCAGGTGCGGATACGCAGTATTTT